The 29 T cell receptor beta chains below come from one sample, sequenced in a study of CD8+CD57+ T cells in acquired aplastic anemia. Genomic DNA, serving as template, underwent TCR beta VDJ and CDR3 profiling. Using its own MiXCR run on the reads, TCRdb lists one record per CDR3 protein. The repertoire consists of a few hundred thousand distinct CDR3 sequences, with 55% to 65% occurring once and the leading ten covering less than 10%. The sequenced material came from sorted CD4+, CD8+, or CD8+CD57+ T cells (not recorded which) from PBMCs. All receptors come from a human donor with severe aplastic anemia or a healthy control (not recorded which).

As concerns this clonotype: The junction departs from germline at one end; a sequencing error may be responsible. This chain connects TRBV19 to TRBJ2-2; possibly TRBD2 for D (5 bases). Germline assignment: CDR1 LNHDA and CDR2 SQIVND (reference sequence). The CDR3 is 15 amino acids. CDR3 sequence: CASSQTNENTGVLFF. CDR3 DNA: TGTGCCAGTAGCCAAACTAACGAGAACACCGGGGTGCTGTTTTTT.

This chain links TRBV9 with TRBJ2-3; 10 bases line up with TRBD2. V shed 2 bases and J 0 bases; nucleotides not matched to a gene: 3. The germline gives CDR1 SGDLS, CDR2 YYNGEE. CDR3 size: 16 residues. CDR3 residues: CASSVSGRPSTDTQYF. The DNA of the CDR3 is TGTGCCAGCAGCGTTAGCGGGAGGCCTAGCACAGATACGCAGTATTTT.

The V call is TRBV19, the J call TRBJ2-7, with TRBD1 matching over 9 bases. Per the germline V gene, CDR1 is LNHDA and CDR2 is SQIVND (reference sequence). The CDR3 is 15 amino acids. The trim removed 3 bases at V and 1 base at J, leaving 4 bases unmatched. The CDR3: CASSMTGTGSYEQYF. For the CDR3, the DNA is TGTGCCAGTAGTATGACTGGGACAGGGTCCTACGAGCAGTACTTC.

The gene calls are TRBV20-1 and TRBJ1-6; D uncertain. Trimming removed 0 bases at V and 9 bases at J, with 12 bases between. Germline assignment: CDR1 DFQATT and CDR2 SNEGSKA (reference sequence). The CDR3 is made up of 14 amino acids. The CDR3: CSARDGVGSSPLHF. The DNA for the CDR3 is TGCAGTGCTAGAGACGGGGTAGGCAGTTCACCCCTCCACTTT.

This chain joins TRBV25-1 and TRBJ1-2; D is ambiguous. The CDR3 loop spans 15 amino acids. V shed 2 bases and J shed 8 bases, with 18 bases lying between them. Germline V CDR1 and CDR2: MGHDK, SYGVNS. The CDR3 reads CASSERGSSLVGYTF. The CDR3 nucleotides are TGTGCCAGCAGTGAACGCGGATCGAGTTTGGTAGGCTACACCTTC.

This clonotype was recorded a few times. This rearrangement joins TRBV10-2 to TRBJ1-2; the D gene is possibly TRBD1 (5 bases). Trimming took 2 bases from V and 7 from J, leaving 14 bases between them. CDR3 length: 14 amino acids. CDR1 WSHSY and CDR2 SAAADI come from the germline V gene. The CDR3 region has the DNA TGCGCCAGCAGTGAGGTAGGGGAGGGTCGTGGCTACACCTTC. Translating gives CASSEVGEGRGYTF.

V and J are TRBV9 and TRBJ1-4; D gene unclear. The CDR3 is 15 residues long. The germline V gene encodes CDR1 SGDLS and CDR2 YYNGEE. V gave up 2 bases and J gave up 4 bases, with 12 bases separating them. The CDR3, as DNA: TGTGCCAGCAGCGTTAGCGGGATGGATAATGAAAAACTGTTTTTT. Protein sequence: CASSVSGMDNEKLFF.

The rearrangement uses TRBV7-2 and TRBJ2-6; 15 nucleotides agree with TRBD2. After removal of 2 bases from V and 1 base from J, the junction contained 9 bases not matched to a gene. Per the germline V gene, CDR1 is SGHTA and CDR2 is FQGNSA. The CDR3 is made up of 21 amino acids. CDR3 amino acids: CASSLRLGLAGGYSGANVLTF. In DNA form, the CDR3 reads TGTGCCAGCAGCTTAAGATTAGGACTAGCGGGGGGGTATTCTGGGGCCAACGTCCTGACTTTC.

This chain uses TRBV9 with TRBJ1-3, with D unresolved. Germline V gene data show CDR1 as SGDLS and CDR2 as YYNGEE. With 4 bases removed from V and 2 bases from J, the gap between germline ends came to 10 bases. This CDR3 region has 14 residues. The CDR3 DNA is TGTGCCAGCAGCCCCTCGGGGACTGGAAACACCATATATTTT. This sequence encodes CASSPSGTGNTIYF.

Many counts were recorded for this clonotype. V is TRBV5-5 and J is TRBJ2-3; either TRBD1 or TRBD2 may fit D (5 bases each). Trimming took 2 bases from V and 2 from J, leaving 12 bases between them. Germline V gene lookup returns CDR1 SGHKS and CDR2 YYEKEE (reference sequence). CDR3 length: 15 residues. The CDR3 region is CASSLRGRNTDTQYF. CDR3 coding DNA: TGTGCCAGCAGCTTACGGGGACGGAACACAGATACGCAGTATTTT.

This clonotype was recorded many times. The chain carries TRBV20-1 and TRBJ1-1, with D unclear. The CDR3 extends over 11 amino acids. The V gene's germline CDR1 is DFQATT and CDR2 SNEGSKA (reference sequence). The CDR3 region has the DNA TGCAAGGGCCCAGAGAACACTGAAGCTTTCTTT. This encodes CKGPENTEAFF.

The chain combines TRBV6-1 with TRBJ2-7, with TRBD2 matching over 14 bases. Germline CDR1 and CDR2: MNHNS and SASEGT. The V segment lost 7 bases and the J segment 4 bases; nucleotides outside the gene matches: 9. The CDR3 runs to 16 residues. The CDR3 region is CASKGLAGALDYEQYF. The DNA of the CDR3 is TGTGCCAGCAAGGGACTAGCGGGAGCCCTCGATTACGAGCAGTACTTC.

CDR3 sequence: CASSLVGDDLFF. The CDR3 DNA is TGTGCCAGCAGCTTAGTAGGGGACGACTTGTTCTTC. The chain links TRBV11-3 to TRBJ2-1, with D perhaps assigned TRBD1 or TRBD2 (5 bases each). This CDR3 is 12 amino acids long. The ends were cut back, 1 base at V and 15 bases at J, with 13 bases in the middle. Germline V CDR1 and CDR2: SGHNT, YENEEA.

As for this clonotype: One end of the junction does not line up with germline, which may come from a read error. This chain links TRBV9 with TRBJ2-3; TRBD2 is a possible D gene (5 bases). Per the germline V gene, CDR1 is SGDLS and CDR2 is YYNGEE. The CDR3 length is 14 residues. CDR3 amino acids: CASSVAGLRDMQYF. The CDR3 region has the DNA TGTGCCAGCAGCGTAGCTGGACTCCGAGATATGCAGTATTTT.

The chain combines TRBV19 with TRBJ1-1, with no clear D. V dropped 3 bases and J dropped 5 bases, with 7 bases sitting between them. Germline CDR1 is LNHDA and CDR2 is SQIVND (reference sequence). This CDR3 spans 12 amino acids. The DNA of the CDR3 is TGTGCCAGTAGTATTTATGAGACTGAAGCTTTCTTT. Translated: CASSIYETEAFF.

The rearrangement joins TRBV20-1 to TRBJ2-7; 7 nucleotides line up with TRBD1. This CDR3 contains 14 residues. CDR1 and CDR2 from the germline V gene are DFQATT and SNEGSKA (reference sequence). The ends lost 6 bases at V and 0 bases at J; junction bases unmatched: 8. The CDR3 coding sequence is TGCAGTGCCCCTCAGGGGGAGATCTCCTACGAGCAGTACTTC. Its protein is CSAPQGEISYEQYF.

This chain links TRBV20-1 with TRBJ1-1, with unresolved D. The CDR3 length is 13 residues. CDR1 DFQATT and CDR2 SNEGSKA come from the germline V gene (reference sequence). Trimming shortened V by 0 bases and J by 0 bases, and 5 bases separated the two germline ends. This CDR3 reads CSARDIMNTEAFF. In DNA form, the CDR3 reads TGCAGTGCTAGAGATATCATGAACACTGAAGCTTTCTTT.

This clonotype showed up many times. The CDR3 region is CASRSERGPYEQYF. Written as DNA, the CDR3 is TGTGCCAGCAGGAGTGAGAGGGGGCCCTACGAGCAGTACTTC. This chain connects TRBV6-1 to TRBJ2-7, with 7 positions matching TRBD1. Germline V gene lookup returns CDR1 MNHNS and CDR2 SASEGT. The CDR3 runs to 14 residues. The V segment lost 6 bases and the J segment 2 bases; nucleotides outside the gene matches: 7.

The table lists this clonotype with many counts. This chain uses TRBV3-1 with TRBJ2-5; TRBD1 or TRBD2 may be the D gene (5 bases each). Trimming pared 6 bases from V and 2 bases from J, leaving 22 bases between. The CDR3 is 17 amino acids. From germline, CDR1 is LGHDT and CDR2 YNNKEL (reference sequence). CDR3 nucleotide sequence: TGTGCCAGCAGTGCCTCGGGACCCTCCTGGGAACAAGAGACCCAGTACTTC. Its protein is CASSASGPSWEQETQYF.

The CDR3 reads CASSEEAGRETQYF. In DNA, the CDR3 is TGTGCCAGCAGCGAGGAGGCAGGGCGAGAGACCCAGTACTTC. The rearrangement joins TRBV7-2 to TRBJ2-5, with D perhaps assigned TRBD1 or TRBD2 (5 bases each). Trimming shortened V by 5 bases and J by 4 bases, and 14 bases separated the two germline ends. Germline V CDR1 and CDR2: SGHTA, FQGNSA. The CDR3 is 14 amino acids.

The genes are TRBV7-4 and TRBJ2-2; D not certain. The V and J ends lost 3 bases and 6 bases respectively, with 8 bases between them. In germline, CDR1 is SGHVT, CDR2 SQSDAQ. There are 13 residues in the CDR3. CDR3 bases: TGTGCCAGCAGCTTCTCAGTTGCCGGGGAGCTGTTTTTT. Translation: CASSFSVAGELFF. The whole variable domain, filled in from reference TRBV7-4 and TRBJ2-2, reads GAGVSQSPRYKVAKRGRDVALRCDSISGHVTLYWYRQTLGQGSEVLTYSQSDAQRDKSGRPSGRFSAERPERSVSTLKIQRTEQGDSAVYLCASSFSVAGELFFGEGSRLTVL.

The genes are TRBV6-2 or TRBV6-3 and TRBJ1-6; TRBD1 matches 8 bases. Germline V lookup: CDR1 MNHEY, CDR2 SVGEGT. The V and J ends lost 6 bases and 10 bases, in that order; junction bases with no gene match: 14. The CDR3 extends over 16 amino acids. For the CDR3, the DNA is TGTGCCAGCAGCCGCAGACAGGGGATCCCTGAGTCACCCCTCCACTTT. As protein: CASSRRQGIPESPLHF.

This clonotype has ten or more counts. Written as DNA, the CDR3 is TGTGCCAGCAGCTCCTCGGGGCTGGAAGGCAAAAACATTCAGTACTTC. Translation: CASSSSGLEGKNIQYF. The chain couples TRBV7-3 to TRBJ2-4; perhaps D is TRBD1 or TRBD2 (5 bases each). Germline V gene data show CDR1 as SGHTA and CDR2 as FQGTGA. Deletions cut 4 bases from V and 3 bases from J, with 16 bases between. CDR3 length equals 16 residues.

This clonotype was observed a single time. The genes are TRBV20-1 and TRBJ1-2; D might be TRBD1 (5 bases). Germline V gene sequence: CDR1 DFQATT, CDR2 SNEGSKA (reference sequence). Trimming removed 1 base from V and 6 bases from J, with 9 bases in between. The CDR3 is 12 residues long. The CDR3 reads CSARVGQDGYTF. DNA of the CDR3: TGCAGTGCTAGAGTGGGGCAGGATGGCTACACCTTC.

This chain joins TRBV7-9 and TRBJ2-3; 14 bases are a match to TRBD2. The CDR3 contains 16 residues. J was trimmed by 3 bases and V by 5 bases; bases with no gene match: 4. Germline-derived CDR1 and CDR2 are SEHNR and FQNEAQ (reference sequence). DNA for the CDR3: TGTGCCAGCAGCAGACTAGCGGGGGGGCTGACAGATACGCAGTATTTT. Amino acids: CASSRLAGGLTDTQYF.

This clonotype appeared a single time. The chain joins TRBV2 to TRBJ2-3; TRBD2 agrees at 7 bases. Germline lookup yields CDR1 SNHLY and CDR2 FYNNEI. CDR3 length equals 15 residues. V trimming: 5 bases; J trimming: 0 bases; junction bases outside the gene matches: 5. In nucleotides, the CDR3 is TGTGCCAGCAGTAACGCGGGGGATAGCACAGATACGCAGTATTTT. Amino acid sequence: CASSNAGDSTDTQYF.

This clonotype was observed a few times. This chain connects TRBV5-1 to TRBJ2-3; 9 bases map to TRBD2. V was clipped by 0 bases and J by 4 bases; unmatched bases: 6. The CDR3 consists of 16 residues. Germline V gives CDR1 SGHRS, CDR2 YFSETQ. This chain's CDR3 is CASSLGSGGTSDTQYF. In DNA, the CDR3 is TGCGCCAGCAGCTTGGGAAGCGGGGGGACATCAGATACGCAGTATTTT.

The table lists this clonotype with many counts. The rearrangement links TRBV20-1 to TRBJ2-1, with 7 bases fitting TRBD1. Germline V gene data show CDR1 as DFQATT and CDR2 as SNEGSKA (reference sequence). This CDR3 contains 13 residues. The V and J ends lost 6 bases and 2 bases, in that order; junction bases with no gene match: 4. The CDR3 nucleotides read TGCAGTGCATGGGACAGCACCTACAATGAGCAGTTCTTC. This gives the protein CSAWDSTYNEQFF.

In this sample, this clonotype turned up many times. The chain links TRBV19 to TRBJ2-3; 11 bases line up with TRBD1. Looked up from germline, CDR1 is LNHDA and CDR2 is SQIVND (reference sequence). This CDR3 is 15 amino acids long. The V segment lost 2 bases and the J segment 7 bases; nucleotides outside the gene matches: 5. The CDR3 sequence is CASSIRTGGVNTQYF. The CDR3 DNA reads TGTGCCAGTAGTATACGGACAGGGGGCGTAAATACGCAGTATTTT.